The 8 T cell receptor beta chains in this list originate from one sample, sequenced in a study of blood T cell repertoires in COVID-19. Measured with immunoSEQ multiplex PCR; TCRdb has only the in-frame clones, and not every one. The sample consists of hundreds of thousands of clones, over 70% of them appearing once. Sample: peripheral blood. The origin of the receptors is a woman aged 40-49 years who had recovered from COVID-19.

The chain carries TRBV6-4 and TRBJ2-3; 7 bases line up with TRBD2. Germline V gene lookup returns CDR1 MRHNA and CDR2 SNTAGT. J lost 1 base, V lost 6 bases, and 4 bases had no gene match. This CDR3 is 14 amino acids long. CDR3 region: CASSLGGGTDTQYF. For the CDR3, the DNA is TGTGCCAGCAGCTTGGGAGGGGGCACAGATACGCAGTATTTT.

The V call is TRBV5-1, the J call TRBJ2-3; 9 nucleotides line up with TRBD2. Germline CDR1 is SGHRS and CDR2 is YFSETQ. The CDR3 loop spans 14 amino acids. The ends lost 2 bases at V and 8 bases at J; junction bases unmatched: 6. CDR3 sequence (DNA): TGCGCCAGCAGCTTAGTAGCGGGGGCAGGTACGCAGTATTTT. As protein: CASSLVAGAGTQYF.

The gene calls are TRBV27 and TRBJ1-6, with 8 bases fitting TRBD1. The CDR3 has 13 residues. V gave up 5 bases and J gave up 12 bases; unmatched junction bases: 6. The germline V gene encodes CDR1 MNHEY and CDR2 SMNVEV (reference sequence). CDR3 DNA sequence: TGTGCCAGCAGTCTCTTACAGGGGGGACCCCTCCACTTT. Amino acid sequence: CASSLLQGGPLHF.

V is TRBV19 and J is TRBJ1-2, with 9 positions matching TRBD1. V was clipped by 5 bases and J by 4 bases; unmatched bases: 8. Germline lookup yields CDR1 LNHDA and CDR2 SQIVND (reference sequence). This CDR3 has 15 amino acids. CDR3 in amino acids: CASSGTGTGIYGYTF. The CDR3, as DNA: TGTGCCAGTAGTGGAACCGGGACAGGGATCTATGGCTACACCTTC.

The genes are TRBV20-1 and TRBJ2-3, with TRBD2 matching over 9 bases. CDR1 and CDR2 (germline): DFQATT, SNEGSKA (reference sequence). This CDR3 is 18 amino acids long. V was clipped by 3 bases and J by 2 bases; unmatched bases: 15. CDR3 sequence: CSASRVSGGPTSTDTQYF. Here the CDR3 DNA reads TGCAGTGCTAGTAGGGTTAGCGGGGGACCTACCTCCACAGATACGCAGTATTTT.

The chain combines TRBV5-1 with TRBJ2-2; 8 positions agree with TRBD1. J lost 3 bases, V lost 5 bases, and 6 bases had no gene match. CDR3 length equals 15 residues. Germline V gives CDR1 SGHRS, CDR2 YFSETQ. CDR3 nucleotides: TGCGCCAGCAGTCCGGACAGGGTATACACCGGGGAGCTGTTTTTT. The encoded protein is CASSPDRVYTGELFF.

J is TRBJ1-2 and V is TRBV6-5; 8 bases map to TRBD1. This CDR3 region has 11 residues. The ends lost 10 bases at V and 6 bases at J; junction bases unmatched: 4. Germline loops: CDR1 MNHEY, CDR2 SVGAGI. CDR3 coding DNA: TGTGCCACAGGGGGCTTGAATGGCTACACCTTC. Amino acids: CATGGLNGYTF.

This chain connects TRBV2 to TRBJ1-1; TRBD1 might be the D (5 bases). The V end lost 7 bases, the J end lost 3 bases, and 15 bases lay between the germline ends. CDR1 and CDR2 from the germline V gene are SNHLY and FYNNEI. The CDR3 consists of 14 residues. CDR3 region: CASTFSGGYTEAFF. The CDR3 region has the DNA TGTGCCAGCACCTTCTCGGGGGGGTACACTGAAGCTTTCTTT.